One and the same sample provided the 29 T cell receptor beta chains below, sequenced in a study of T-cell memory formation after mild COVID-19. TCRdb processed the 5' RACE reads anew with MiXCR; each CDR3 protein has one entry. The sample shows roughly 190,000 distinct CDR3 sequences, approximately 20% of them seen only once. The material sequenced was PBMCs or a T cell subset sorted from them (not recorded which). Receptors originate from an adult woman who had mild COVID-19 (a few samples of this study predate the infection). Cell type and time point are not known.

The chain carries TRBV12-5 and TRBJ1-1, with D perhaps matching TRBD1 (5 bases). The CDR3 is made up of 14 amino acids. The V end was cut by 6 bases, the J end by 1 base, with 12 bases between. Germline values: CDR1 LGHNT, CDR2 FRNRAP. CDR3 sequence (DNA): TGTGCTAGTGGAGCGGGACTCAGGAACACTGAAGCTTTCTTT. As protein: CASGAGLRNTEAFF.

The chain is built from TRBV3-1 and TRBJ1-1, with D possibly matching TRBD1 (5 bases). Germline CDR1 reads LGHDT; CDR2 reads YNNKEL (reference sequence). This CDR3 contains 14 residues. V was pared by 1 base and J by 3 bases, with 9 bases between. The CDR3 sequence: CASSQGAGYTEAFF. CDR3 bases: TGTGCCAGCAGCCAAGGGGCAGGGTACACTGAAGCTTTCTTT.

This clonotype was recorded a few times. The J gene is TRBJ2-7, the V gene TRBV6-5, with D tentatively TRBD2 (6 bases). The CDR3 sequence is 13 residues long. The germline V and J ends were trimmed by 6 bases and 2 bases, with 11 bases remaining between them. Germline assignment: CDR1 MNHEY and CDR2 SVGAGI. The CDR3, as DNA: TGTGCCAGCAGGTCTAGCGCCCCCTACGAGCAGTACTTC. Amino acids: CASRSSAPYEQYF.

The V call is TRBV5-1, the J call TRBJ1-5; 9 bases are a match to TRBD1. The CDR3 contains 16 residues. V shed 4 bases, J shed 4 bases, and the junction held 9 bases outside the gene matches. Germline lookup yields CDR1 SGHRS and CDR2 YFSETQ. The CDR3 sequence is CASSLTGGDWNQPQHF. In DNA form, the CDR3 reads TGCGCCAGCAGCCTCACAGGGGGCGATTGGAATCAGCCCCAGCATTTT.

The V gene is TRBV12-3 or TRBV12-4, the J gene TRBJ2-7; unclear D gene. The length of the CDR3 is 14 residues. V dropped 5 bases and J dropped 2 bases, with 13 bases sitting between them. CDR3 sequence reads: CASSVLGAAYEQYF. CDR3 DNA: TGTGCCAGCAGTGTCCTGGGCGCAGCCTACGAGCAGTACTTC.

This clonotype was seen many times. CDR3 nucleotide sequence: TGTGCCAGCAGCTCAGGACAGGTTAGTGCCGCAGGGACTGAAGCTTTCTTT. Its protein product is CASSSGQVSAAGTEAFF. This chain connects TRBV7-9 to TRBJ1-1, with 7 bases matching TRBD1. The CDR3 runs to 17 residues. The germline V gene has CDR1 SEHNR and CDR2 FQNEAQ (reference sequence). Trimming took 4 bases from V and 5 from J; bases not matched to a gene: 16.

CDR3 sequence reads: CASSGTRYEQYF. The CDR3 DNA sequence: TGTGCCAGCAGCGGGACCCGCTACGAGCAGTACTTC. The chain has TRBV7-2 and TRBJ2-7; D tentatively fits TRBD1 or TRBD2 (5 bases each). V dropped 5 bases and J dropped 3 bases, with 8 bases sitting between them. The germline V gene encodes CDR1 SGHTA and CDR2 FQGNSA. The CDR3 totals 12 residues.

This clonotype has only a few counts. This chain's CDR3 is CAISVGVGGPSSSGANVLTF. CDR3 DNA sequence: TGTGCCATCAGTGTCGGTGTGGGGGGCCCATCCAGCTCTGGGGCCAACGTCCTGACTTTC. The chain recombines TRBV10-3 with TRBJ2-6, with D tentatively TRBD1 or TRBD2 (6 bases each). The CDR3 is 20 amino acids. With 4 bases removed from V and 0 bases from J, the gap between germline ends came to 22 bases. From germline, CDR1 is ENHRY and CDR2 SYGVKD.

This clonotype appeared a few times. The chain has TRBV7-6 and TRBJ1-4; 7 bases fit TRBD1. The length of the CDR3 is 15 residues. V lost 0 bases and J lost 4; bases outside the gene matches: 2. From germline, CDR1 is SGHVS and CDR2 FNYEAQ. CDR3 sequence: CASSLATGSNEKLFF. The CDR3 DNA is TGTGCCAGCAGCTTAGCGACAGGGAGTAATGAAAAACTGTTTTTT.

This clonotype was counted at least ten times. The CDR3 sequence is CASSAPNRGHYGYTF. The CDR3 DNA sequence: TGTGCCAGCAGTGCACCCAACAGGGGTCACTATGGCTACACCTTC. The rearrangement joins TRBV2 to TRBJ1-2, with 7 nucleotides matching TRBD1. V was clipped by 4 bases and J by 3 bases; unmatched bases: 8. In germline, CDR1 is SNHLY, CDR2 FYNNEI. This CDR3 spans 15 amino acids.

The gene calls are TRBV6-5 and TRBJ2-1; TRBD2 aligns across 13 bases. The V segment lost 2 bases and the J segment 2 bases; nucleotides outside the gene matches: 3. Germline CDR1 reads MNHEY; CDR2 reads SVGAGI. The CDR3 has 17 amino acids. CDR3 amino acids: CASSYHGLAGAYNEQFF. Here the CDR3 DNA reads TGTGCCAGCAGTTACCACGGACTAGCGGGAGCCTACAATGAGCAGTTCTTC.

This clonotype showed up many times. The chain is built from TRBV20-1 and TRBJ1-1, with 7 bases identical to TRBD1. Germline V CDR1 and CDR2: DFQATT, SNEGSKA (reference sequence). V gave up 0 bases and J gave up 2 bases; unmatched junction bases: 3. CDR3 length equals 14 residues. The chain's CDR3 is CSARETGPNTEAFF. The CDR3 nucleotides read TGCAGTGCTAGAGAGACAGGGCCTAACACTGAAGCTTTCTTT.

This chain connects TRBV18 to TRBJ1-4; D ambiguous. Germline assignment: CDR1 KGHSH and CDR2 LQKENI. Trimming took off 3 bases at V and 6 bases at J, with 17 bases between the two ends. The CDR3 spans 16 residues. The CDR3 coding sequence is TGTGCCAGCTCACCTTTTACCGGGTCTCAACATGAAAAACTGTTTTTT. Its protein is CASSPFTGSQHEKLFF.

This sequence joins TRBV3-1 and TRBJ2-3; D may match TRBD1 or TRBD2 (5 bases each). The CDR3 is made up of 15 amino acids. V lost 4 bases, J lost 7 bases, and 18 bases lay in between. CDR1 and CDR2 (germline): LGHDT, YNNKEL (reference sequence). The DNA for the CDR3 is TGTGCCAGCAGCCTCGGACCGCATCTGGGACATACGCAGTATTTT. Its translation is CASSLGPHLGHTQYF.

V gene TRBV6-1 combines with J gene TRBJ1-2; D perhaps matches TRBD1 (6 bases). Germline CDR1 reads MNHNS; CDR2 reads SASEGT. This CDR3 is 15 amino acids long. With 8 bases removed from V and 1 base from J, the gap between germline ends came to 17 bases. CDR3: CASAPVTGDNYGYTF. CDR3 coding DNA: TGTGCCAGCGCCCCCGTGACAGGCGATAACTATGGCTACACCTTC.

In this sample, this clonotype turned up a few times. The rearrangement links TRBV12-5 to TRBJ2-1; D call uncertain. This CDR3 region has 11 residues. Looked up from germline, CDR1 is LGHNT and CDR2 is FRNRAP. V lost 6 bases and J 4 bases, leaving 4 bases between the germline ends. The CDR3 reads CASGFYNEQFF. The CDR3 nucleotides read TGTGCTAGTGGGTTTTACAATGAGCAGTTCTTC. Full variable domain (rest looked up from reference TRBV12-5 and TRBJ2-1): DARVTQTPRHKVTEMGQEVTMRCQPILGHNTVFWYRQTMMQGLELLAYFRNRAPLDDSGMPKDRFSAEMPDATLATLKIQPSEPRDSAVYFCASGFYNEQFFGPGTRLTVL.

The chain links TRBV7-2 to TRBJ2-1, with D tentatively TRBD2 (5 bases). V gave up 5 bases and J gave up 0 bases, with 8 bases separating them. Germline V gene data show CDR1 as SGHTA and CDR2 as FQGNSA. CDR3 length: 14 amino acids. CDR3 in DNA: TGTGCCAGCAGCACGGGAAACTCCTACAATGAGCAGTTCTTC. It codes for CASSTGNSYNEQFF.

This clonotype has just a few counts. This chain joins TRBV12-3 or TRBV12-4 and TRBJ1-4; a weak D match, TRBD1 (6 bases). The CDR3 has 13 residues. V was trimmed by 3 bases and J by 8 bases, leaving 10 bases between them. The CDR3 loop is CASSFQGREKLFF. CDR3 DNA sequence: TGTGCCAGCAGTTTCCAGGGGAGGGAAAAACTGTTTTTT.

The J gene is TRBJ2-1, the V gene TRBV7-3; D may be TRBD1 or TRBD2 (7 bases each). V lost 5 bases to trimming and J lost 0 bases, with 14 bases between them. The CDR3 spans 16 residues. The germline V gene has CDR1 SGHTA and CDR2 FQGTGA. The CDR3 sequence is CASSAQGGISYNEQFF. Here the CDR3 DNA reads TGTGCCAGCAGCGCCCAGGGGGGGATCTCCTACAATGAGCAGTTCTTC.

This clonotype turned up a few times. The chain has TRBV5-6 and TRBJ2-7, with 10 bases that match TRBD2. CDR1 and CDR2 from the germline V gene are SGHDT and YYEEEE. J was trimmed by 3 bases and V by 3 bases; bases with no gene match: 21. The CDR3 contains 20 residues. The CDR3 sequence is CASSSSLPAGGPYKDYEQYF. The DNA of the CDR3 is TGTGCCAGCAGCTCGTCCCTCCCAGCGGGGGGGCCATATAAGGACTACGAGCAGTACTTC.

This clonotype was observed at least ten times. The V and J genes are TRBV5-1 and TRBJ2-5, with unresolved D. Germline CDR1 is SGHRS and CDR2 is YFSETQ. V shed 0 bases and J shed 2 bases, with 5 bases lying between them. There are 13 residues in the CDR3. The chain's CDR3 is CASSLAHQETQYF. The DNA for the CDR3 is TGCGCCAGCAGCTTGGCCCATCAAGAGACCCAGTACTTC.

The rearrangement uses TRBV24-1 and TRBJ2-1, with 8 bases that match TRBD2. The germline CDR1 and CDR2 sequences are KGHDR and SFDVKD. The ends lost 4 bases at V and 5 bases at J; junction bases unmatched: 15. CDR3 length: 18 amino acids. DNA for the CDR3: TGTGCCACCAGTGACCCTCCCGCGGGAGCGGGAGTCAACAATGAGCAGTTCTTC. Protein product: CATSDPPAGAGVNNEQFF.

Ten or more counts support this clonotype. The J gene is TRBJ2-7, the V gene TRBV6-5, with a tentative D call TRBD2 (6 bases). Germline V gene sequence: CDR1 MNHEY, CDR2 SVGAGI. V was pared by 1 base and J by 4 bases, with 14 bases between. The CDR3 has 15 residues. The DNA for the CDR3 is TGTGCCAGCAGTTACTTATCGGGTAGCGGTTACGAGCAGTACTTC. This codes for CASSYLSGSGYEQYF.

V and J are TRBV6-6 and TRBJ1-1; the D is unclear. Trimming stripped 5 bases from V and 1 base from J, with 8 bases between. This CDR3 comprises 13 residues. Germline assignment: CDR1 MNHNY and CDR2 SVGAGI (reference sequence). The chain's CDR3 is CASSQTRNTEAFF. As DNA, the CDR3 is TGTGCCAGCAGTCAAACTAGGAACACTGAAGCTTTCTTT.

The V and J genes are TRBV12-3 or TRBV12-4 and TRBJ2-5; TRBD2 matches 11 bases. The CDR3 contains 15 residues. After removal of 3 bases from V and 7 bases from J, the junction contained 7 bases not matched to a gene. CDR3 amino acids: CASSFASGGLATQYF. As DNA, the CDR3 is TGTGCCAGCAGTTTTGCTAGCGGGGGGCTGGCGACCCAGTACTTC.

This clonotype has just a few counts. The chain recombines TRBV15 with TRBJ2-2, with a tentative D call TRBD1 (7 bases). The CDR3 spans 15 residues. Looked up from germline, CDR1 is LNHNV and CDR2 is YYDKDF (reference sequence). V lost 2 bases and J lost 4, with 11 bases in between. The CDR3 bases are TGTGCCACCAGCAGAATTCAGGGGGGCACCGGGGAGCTGTTTTTT. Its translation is CATSRIQGGTGELFF.

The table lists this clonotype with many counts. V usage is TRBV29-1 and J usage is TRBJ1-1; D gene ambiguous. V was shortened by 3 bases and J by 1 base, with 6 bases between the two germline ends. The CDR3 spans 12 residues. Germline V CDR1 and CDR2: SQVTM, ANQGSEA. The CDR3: CSVDQQNTEAFF. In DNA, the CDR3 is TGCAGCGTTGATCAACAGAACACTGAAGCTTTCTTT.

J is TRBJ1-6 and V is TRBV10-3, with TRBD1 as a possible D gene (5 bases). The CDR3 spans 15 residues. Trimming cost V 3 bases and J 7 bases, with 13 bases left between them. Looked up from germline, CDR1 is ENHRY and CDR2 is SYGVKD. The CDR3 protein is CAISETSGSNSPLHF. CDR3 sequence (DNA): TGTGCCATCAGTGAAACTTCAGGGTCCAATTCACCCCTCCACTTT.

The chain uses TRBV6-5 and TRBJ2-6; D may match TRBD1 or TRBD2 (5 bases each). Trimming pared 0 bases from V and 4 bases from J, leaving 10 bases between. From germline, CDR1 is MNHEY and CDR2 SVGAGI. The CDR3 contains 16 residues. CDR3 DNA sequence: TGTGCCAGCAGTTACTCGAGGGGATCGGGGGCCAACGTCCTGACTTTC. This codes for CASSYSRGSGANVLTF.